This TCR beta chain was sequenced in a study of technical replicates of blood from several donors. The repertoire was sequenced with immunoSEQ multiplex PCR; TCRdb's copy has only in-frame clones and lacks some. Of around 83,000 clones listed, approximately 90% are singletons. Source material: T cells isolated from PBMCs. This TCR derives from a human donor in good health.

Here the CDR3 DNA reads TGCGCCAGCAGCTTGGGACAAACCTATGGCTACACCTTC. This gives the protein CASSLGQTYGYTF. The chain combines TRBV5-1 with TRBJ1-2; D gene uncertain. CDR1 is SGHRS, CDR2 YFSETQ, per germline. The V gene lost 0 bases and the J gene lost 4 bases, with 7 bases spanning the gap. There are 13 residues in the CDR3.